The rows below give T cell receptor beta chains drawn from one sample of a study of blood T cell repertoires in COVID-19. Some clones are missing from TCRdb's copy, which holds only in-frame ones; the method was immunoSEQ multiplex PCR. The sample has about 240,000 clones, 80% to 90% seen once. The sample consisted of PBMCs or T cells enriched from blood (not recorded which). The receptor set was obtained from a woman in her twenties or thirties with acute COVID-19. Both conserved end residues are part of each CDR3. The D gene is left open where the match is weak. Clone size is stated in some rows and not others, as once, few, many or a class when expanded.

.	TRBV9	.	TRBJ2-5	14	TGTGCCAGCAGCGTTTTTTCGGCGGAAGAGACCCAGTACTTC	CASSVFSAEETQYF
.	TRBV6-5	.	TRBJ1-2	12	TGTGCCAGCACGAAGGGGAGGGATGGCTACACCTTC	CASTKGRDGYTF
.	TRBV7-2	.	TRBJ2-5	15	TGTGCCAGCAGCTTAGTTTCACAACAGGGTGAGACCCAGTACTTC	CASSLVSQQGETQYF
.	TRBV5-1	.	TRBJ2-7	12	TGCGCCAGCAGCTTGCAGGGTATCGAGCAGTACTTC	CASSLQGIEQYF
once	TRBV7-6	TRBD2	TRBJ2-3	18	TGTGCCAGCAGCTTAGTCCCGACTAGCGGGGGTTTCACAGATACGCAGTATTTT	CASSLVPTSGGFTDTQYF
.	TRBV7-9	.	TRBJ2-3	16	TGTGCCAGCAGCTATACCACAGGGCTAAACGCAGATACGCAGTATTTT	CASSYTTGLNADTQYF
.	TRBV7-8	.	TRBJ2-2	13	TGTGCCAGCAGGCACAGGGCATCCGGGGAGCTGTTTTTT	CASRHRASGELFF
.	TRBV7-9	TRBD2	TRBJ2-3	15	TGTGCCAGCAGGCCTAGCGGGGGCTCCACAGATACGCAGTATTTT	CASRPSGGSTDTQYF
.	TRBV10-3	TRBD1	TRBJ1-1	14	TGTGCCATCAGTGACGGACAGGGCAACACTGAAGCTTTCTTT	CAISDGQGNTEAFF
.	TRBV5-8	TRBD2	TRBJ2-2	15	TGTGCCAGCGGGCCGCTAGCGGGGGTGATCGGGGAGCTGTTTTTT	CASGPLAGVIGELFF
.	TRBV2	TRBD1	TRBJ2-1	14	TGTGCCAGCAAGAAGACAGGGGAAAACAATGAGCAGTTCTTC	CASKKTGENNEQFF
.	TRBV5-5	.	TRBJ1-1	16	TGTGCCAGCAGCCCCGCCCTATCAGGGGTAGAGACTGAAGCTTTCTTT	CASSPALSGVETEAFF
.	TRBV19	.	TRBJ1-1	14	TGTGCCAGTAGTATAGATCTAGGAGCGGCTGAAGCTTTCTTT	CASSIDLGAAEAFF
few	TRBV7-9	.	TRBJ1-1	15	TGTGCCAGCAGCTTTCTTCAAACTACGGGTACTGAAGCTTTCTTT	CASSFLQTTGTEAFF
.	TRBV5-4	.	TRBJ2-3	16	TGTGCCAGCAGCTTCCGGGGAAAGCGCCCCACAGATACGCAGTATTTT	CASSFRGKRPTDTQYF
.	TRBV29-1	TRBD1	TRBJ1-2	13	TGCAGCGTGGGACAGGGGAAGGACTATGGCTACACCTTC	CSVGQGKDYGYTF
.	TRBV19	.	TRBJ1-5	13	TGTGCCAGCCACCTGCAGTCCAATCAGCCCCAGCATTTT	CASHLQSNQPQHF
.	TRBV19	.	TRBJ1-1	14	TGTGCCAGTAGTATAGGCGCCGCAGGGAGGGAAGCTTTCTTT	CASSIGAAGREAFF
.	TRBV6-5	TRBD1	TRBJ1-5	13	TGTGCCAGCAGGTACACAGGGGATCAGCCCCAGCATTTT	CASRYTGDQPQHF
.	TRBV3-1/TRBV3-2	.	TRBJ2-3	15	TGTGCCAGCAGCCGGGACTCCCTCAGGGTGGATACGCAGTATTTT	CASSRDSLRVDTQYF
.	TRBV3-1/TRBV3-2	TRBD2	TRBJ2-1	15	TGTGCCAGCAGTCAGACTAGCGGGGCATACAATGAGCAGTTCTTC	CASSQTSGAYNEQFF
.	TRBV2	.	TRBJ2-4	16	TGTGCCAGCATGCAGGGGCTTTCATCAGCCAAAAACATTCAGTACTTC	CASMQGLSSAKNIQYF
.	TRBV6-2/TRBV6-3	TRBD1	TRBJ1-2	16	TGTGCCAGCAGTTTGGGGACAGCCTCATCTTTATATGGCTACACCTTC	CASSLGTASSLYGYTF
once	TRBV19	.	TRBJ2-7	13	TGTGCCAGTAGTATTGGGGCCCGGTACGAGCAGTACTTC	CASSIGARYEQYF
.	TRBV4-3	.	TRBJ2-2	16	TGCGCCAGCAGCCAAGGCCTCAGGGCGAACACCGGGGAGCTGTTTTTT	CASSQGLRANTGELFF
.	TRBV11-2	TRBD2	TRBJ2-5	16	TGTGCCAGCAGCTTAGGGGCTAGCGGGGTCCAAGAGACCCAGTACTTC	CASSLGASGVQETQYF
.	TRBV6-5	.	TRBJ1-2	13	TGTGCCATCCCATTCGTCGGGGTACTCGGCTACACCTTC	CAIPFVGVLGYTF
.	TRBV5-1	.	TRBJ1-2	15	TGCGCCAGCAGCTTGGACCCCACCGAGAACTATGGCTACACCTTC	CASSLDPTENYGYTF
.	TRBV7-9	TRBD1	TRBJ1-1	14	TGTGCCAGCAGCCTGACCGGACAGGACACTGAAGCTTTCTTT	CASSLTGQDTEAFF
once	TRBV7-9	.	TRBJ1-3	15	TGTGCCAGCAGCGATAGGGGCAACTCTGGAAACACCATATATTTT	CASSDRGNSGNTIYF
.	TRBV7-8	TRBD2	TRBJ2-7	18	TGTGCCAGCAGCCCAGGACTAGCGGGGGGAACGCTCTTCTACGAGCAGTACTTC	CASSPGLAGGTLFYEQYF
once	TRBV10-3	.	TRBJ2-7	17	TGTGCCATCAGTGGGCCGGGGGTCGCGGGGGCTGGTTACGAGCAGTACTTC	CAISGPGVAGAGYEQYF
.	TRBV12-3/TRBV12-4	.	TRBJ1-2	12	TGTGCCAGCAGTTTATATCGGTATGGCTACACCTTC	CASSLYRYGYTF
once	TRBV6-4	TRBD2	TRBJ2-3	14	TGTGCCAGCAGCCCGGGGGGGGAGACAGATACGCAGTATTTT	CASSPGGETDTQYF
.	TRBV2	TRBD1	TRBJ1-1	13	TGTGCCAGCAGAGACAGGGCTAACACTGAAGCTTTCTTT	CASRDRANTEAFF
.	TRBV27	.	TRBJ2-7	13	TGTGCCAGCAGTCTCAGGGTCTCCTACGAGCAGTACTTC	CASSLRVSYEQYF
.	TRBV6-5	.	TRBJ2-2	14	TGTGCCAGCACGGGCGGGACGAACACCGGGGAGCTGTTTTTT	CASTGGTNTGELFF